This T cell receptor beta chain was identified in a study of blood T cell repertoires in COVID-19. Looking at the study overall: Researchers got acute and convalescent COVID-19 samples from the United States, Italy and Spain. In each case, the material was cDNA or gDNA derived from T cells, B-cell-depleted T cells, or PBMCs.

The trim removed 1 base at V and 10 bases at J, leaving 5 bases unmatched. The CDR3 is made up of 15 amino acids. CDR1 and CDR2 (germline): MGHRA, YSYEKL. In the authors' methods: How many nucleated cells were present was estimated from reference gene primer amplification. TCRdb's table, derived via immunoSEQ multiplex PCR, lists solely in-frame clones and lacks some. V and J calls and clone size come straight from that table; D and trimming were deduced from the DNA. The sample lists about 120,000 clones; 75% to 90% were seen once. The sequence derives from a woman between 50 and 59 years old with acute or convalescent COVID-19. V is TRBV4-1 and J is TRBJ1-6; TRBD1 aligns across 9 bases. The sample consisted of peripheral blood. This CDR3 is CASSQADRGGSPLHF. The CDR3 coding sequence is TGCGCCAGCAGCCAAGCGGACAGGGGAGGATCACCCCTCCACTTT.